The following is a TCR beta chain sequence with its context. The sample comes from a study of control samples from healthy donors and cancer patients. The CDR3 length is 19 residues. The ends lost 4 bases at V and 5 bases at J; junction bases unmatched: 13. Germline CDR1 reads KGHDR; CDR2 reads SFDVKD. The assay was immunoSEQ multiplex PCR, and TCRdb's table has in-frame clones only and misses some. The sample has approximately 70,000 clones, 84% seen once; the top ten hold approximately 30%. The sequenced sample was blood. The chain recombines TRBV24-1 with TRBJ2-5; 15 nucleotides match TRBD2. This TCR derives from a man between 45 and 60 years old in good health. CDR3 residues: CATSDSYGTSGRFSETQYF. As DNA, the CDR3 is TGTGCCACCAGTGACTCCTATGGGACTAGCGGGAGGTTTAGTGAGACCCAGTACTTC.